This entry is about one TCR beta chain. Assay used: immunoSEQ multiplex PCR; TCRdb lists only in-frame clones, some missing. Here the sample spans 430,000 or so clones, 70% to 90% being singletons. The CDR3 runs 14 residues. Germline CDR1 SGHVS, CDR2 FNYEAQ. Trimming cost V 4 bases and J 0 bases, with 8 bases left between them. These data come from a study of blood T cell repertoires in COVID-19. Study overall: PBMCs, B-cell-depleted T cells, or T cells provided the cDNA or gDNA that made up the material.

The V and J genes are TRBV7-6 and TRBJ2-3; D perhaps matches TRBD2 (7 bases). The sequenced sample consisted of PBMCs or T cells enriched from blood (not recorded which). This TCR was recovered from a woman aged 18-29 years who had been exposed to COVID-19. The CDR3 protein is CASSWGGSTDTQYF. DNA for the CDR3: TGTGCCAGCAGCTGGGGGGGCAGCACAGATACGCAGTATTTT.